Shown below are 18 T cell receptor beta chains from a single sample sequenced in a study of cytomegalovirus exposure and HLA in healthy donors (dated by TCRdb to between 2016 and 2019). The library was prepared using the immunoSEQ multiplex PCR assay. For the multiplex PCR, a mixture combining 60 forward primers for TCR Vbeta segments and 13 reverse primers for TCR Jbeta segments was used. In its TCRdb copy, this immuneACCESS table keeps in-frame sequences only and misses some clones. Where compared with another copy, unresolved V genes explain less than half of these, and the others have no known cause. The sample's table lists a count of 49,000 or so clones. The biggest ten clones account for roughly a quarter of the sample. Sequences were obtained from PBMCs. Receptor source: a middle-aged man in good health and CMV-seropositive.

J is TRBJ1-2 and V is TRBV19, with TRBD1 as a possible D gene (6 bases). The germline V gene encodes CDR1 LNHDA and CDR2 SQIVND (reference sequence). CDR3 length equals 12 residues. V shed 4 bases and J shed 7 bases, with 10 bases lying between them. Written as DNA, the CDR3 is TGTGCCAGTAGTAACAGGGTATCTGGCTACACCTTC. Its translation: CASSNRVSGYTF.

The rearrangement links TRBV9 to TRBJ2-5, with a weak D call TRBD2 (5 bases). Per germline, CDR1 SGDLS and CDR2 YYNGEE. Trimming removed 0 bases from V and 11 bases from J, with 11 bases in between. CDR3 size: 12 residues. The CDR3 sequence is CASSVGAGEQYF. CDR3 DNA: TGTGCCAGCAGCGTAGGGGCTGGGGAGCAGTACTTC.

The genes are TRBV19 and TRBJ2-1, with TRBD2 matching over 9 bases. Germline values: CDR1 LNHDA, CDR2 SQIVND (reference sequence). With V trimmed by 4 bases and J by 7 bases, 11 bases remained unmatched. CDR3 size: 16 residues. The DNA for the CDR3 is TGTGCCAGTAGTACAGGAGGGACTAGCCCTAGGAATGAGCAGTTCTTC. This codes for CASSTGGTSPRNEQFF.

The rearrangement links TRBV5-1 to TRBJ2-7; 8 bases are shared with TRBD1. V trimming: 0 bases; J trimming: 6 bases; junction bases outside the gene matches: 8. Looked up from germline, CDR1 is SGHRS and CDR2 is YFSETQ. CDR3 length: 15 residues. The CDR3 nucleotides read TGCGCCAGCAGCTTGGCCGCAGACAGGGGTGGCGAGCAGTACTTC. Its protein product is CASSLAADRGGEQYF.

The chain recombines TRBV11-2 with TRBJ2-3; 7 bases are a match to TRBD2. This CDR3 spans 15 amino acids. J lost 0 bases, V lost 6 bases, and 6 bases had no gene match. Germline-derived CDR1 and CDR2 are SGHAT and FQNNGV. The CDR3 protein is CASRPSSGSTDTQYF. The CDR3 DNA is TGTGCCAGCAGACCTTCTAGCGGAAGCACAGATACGCAGTATTTT.

This chain links TRBV19 with TRBJ1-4, with D hard to call. The germline gives CDR1 LNHDA, CDR2 SQIVND (reference sequence). CDR3 length: 14 residues. Trimming shortened V by 7 bases and J by 5 bases, and 14 bases separated the two germline ends. In DNA form, the CDR3 reads TGTGCCAGTAAACCCGGTCACGCCAATGAAAAACTGTTTTTT. Its protein is CASKPGHANEKLFF.

This rearrangement joins TRBV6-5 to TRBJ1-5; 9 bases match TRBD1. The germline CDR1 and CDR2 sequences are MNHEY and SVGAGI. CDR3 size: 15 residues. The junction had 9 bases not matched to a gene; V was cut back by 5 bases and J by 7 bases. CDR3 bases: TGTGCCAGCAGTGTCCGGGACAGGGAGGGCCAGCCCCAGCATTTT. Translating gives CASSVRDREGQPQHF.

The V call is TRBV7-9, the J call TRBJ2-2; possible D gene TRBD2, 6 bases. Germline V gene lookup returns CDR1 SEHNR and CDR2 FQNEAQ (reference sequence). V lost 6 bases to trimming and J lost 1 base, with 6 bases between them. The CDR3 covers 13 residues. The CDR3 protein is CASRGGNTGELFF. In DNA, the CDR3 is TGTGCCAGCAGGGGGGGGAACACCGGGGAGCTGTTTTTT.

The CDR3, as DNA: TGTGCCAGCAGCTTGGGGACAGGTTACACAGATACGCAGTATTTT. Translation: CASSLGTGYTDTQYF. The gene calls are TRBV7-2 and TRBJ2-3; 8 bases fit TRBD1. The CDR3 consists of 15 residues. In germline, CDR1 is SGHTA, CDR2 FQGNSA. V dropped 3 bases and J dropped 2; count of bases not matched to a gene: 4.

The chain combines TRBV29-1 with TRBJ2-7, with 10 bases fitting TRBD2. This CDR3 region has 13 residues. CDR1 is SQVTM, CDR2 ANQGSEA, per germline. V trimming: 5 bases; J trimming: 2 bases; junction bases outside the gene matches: 3. The CDR3, as DNA: TGCAGCGTTCCCGGACTAGCGGCCTACGAGCAGTACTTC. It yields the protein CSVPGLAAYEQYF.

This chain links TRBV7-9 with TRBJ1-1, with a possible D match to TRBD1 (6 bases). This CDR3 spans 13 amino acids. Germline lookup yields CDR1 SEHNR and CDR2 FQNEAQ (reference sequence). V was trimmed by 4 bases and J by 2 bases, leaving 8 bases between them. The chain's CDR3 is CASSWTVNTEAFF. CDR3 sequence (DNA): TGTGCCAGCAGCTGGACAGTTAACACTGAAGCTTTCTTT.

The chain is built from TRBV7-9 and TRBJ1-2; 7 bases are a match to TRBD1. The length of the CDR3 is 12 residues. V shed 8 bases, J shed 8 bases, and the junction held 8 bases outside the gene matches. From germline, CDR1 is SEHNR and CDR2 FQNEAQ (reference sequence). The CDR3 loop is CASRTGESGYTF. CDR3 nucleotides: TGTGCCAGCCGAACAGGGGAGAGCGGCTACACCTTC.

The J gene is TRBJ1-1, the V gene TRBV28; D is unclear. V was shortened by 6 bases and J by 4 bases, with 21 bases between the two germline ends. The CDR3 has 16 amino acids. CDR1 and CDR2 from the germline V gene are MDHEN and SYDVKM. CDR3 sequence reads: CASSFDLGLEGTEAFF. CDR3 bases: TGTGCCAGCAGCTTCGACCTAGGGCTGGAGGGCACTGAAGCTTTCTTT.

This chain connects TRBV5-4 to TRBJ2-1, with 8 positions matching TRBD2. Trimming cost V 4 bases and J 4 bases; bases outside gene matches: 7. Germline V lookup: CDR1 SGHNT, CDR2 YYREEE (reference sequence). This CDR3 spans 15 amino acids. The CDR3: CASSADPGGYNEQFF. The CDR3 DNA reads as TGTGCCAGCAGCGCCGATCCGGGGGGGTACAATGAGCAGTTCTTC.

This chain joins TRBV2 and TRBJ2-5, with TRBD2 as a possible D gene (5 bases). The CDR3 runs to 12 residues. CDR1 is SNHLY, CDR2 FYNNEI, per germline. V shed 6 bases and J shed 7 bases, with 12 bases lying between them. The chain's CDR3 is CASRADLVTQYF. The CDR3 nucleotides are TGTGCCAGCAGAGCGGACCTGGTGACCCAGTACTTC.

The CDR3 spells CASSATRDSRYGYTF. Written as DNA, the CDR3 is TGTGCCAGCAGTGCGACAAGGGACAGCCGCTATGGCTACACCTTC. The V gene is TRBV25-1, the J gene TRBJ1-2, with 7 bases matching TRBD1. Germline assignment: CDR1 MGHDK and CDR2 SYGVNS. The CDR3 consists of 15 residues. The trim removed 4 bases at V and 4 bases at J, leaving 9 bases unmatched.

Comment on this clone: Other DNA sequences in the same sample also yield this CDR3. The gene calls are TRBV5-1 and TRBJ1-3, with TRBD1 matching 8 bases. Germline CDR1 and CDR2: SGHRS and YFSETQ. Trimming took 3 bases from V and 2 from J; bases not matched to a gene: 1. The CDR3 has 14 residues. The CDR3 region has the DNA TGCGCCAGCAGCTCACAGGGGGCTGGAAACACCATATATTTT. Translation gives CASSSQGAGNTIYF.

The V call is TRBV19, the J call TRBJ2-7, with 8 bases fitting TRBD1. CDR1 is LNHDA, CDR2 SQIVND, per germline (reference sequence). This CDR3 region has 13 residues. The J segment lost 4 bases and the V segment lost 4 bases, leaving 3 bases of the junction unmatched. The CDR3 DNA reads as TGTGCCAGTAGTAACGACAGGGGTTACGAGCAGTACTTC. This codes for CASSNDRGYEQYF.